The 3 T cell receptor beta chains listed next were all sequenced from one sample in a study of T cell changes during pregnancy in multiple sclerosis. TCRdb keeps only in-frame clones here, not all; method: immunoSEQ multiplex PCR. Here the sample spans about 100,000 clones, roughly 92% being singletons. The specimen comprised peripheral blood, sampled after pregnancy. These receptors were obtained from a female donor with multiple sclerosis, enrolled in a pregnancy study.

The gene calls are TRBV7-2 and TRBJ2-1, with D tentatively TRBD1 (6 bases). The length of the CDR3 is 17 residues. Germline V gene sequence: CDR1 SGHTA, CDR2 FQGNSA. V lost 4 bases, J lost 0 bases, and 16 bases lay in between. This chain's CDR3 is CASSSTSRGLSYNEQFF. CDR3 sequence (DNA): TGTGCCAGCAGCTCAACCTCCAGGGGTCTCTCCTACAATGAGCAGTTCTTC.

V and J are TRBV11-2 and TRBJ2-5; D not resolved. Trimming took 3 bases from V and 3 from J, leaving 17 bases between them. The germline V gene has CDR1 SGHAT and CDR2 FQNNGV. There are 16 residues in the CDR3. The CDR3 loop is CASSFGIAHAKETQYF. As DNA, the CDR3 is TGTGCCAGCAGCTTCGGCATAGCCCACGCGAAAGAGACCCAGTACTTC.

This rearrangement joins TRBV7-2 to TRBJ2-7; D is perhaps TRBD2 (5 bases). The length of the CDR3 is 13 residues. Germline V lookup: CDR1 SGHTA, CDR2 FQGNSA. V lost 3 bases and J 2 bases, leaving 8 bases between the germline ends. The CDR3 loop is CASSFGMTYEQYF. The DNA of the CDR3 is TGTGCCAGCAGCTTCGGGATGACCTACGAGCAGTACTTC.